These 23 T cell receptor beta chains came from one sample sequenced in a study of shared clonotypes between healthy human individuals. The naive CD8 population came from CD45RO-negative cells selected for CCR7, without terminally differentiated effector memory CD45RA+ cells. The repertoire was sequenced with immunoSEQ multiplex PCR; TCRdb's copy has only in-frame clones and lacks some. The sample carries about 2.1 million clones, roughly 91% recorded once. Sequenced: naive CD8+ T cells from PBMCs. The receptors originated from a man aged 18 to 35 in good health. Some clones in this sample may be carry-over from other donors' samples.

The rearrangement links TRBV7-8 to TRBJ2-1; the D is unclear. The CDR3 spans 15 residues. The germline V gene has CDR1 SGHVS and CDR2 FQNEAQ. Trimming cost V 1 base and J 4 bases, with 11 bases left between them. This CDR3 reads CASSLVGQKYNEQFF. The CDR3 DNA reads TGTGCCAGCAGCTTAGTAGGGCAGAAATACAATGAGCAGTTCTTC.

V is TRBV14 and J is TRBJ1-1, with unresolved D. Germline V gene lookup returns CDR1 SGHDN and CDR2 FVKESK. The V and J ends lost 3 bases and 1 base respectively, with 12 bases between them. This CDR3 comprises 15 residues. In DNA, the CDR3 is TGTGCCAGCAGCCATCCGGCGGGAGGGAACACTGAAGCTTTCTTT. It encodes CASSHPAGGNTEAFF.

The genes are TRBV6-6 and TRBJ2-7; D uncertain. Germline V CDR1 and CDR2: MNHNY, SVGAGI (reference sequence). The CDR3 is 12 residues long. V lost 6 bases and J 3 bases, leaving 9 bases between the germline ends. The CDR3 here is CASSEGGYEQYF. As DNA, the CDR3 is TGTGCCAGCAGCGAAGGCGGCTACGAGCAGTACTTC.

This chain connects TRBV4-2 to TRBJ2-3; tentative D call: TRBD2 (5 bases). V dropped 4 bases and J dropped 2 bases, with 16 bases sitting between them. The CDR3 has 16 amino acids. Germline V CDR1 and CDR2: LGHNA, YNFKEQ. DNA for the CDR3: TGTGCCAGCAGCCGGCGCGGCGGGCCAACCACAGATACGCAGTATTTT. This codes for CASSRRGGPTTDTQYF.

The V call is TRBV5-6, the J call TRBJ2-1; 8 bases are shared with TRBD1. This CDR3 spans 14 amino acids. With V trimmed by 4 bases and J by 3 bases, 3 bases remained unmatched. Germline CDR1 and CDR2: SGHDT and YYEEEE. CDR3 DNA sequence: TGTGCCAGCAGCGAGGGGACAGGCTACAATGAGCAGTTCTTC. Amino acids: CASSEGTGYNEQFF. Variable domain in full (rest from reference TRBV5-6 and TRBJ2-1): DAGVTQSPTHLIKTRGQQVTLRCSPKSGHDTVSWYQQALGQGPQFIFQYYEEEERQRGNFPDRFSGHQFPNYSSELNVNALLLGDSALYLCASSEGTGYNEQFFGPGTRLTVL.

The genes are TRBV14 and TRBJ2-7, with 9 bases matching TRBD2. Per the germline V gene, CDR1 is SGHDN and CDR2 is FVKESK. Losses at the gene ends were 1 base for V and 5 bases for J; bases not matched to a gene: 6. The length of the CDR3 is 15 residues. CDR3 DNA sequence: TGTGCCAGCAGCCAAGGTAGCGGGAGATTCCACGAGCAGTACTTC. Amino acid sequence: CASSQGSGRFHEQYF.

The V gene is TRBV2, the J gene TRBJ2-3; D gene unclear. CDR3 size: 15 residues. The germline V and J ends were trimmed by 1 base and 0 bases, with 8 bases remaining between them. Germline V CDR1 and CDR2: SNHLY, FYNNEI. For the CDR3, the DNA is TGTGCCAGCAGTGAAGATCTAGGTAGCACAGATACGCAGTATTTT. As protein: CASSEDLGSTDTQYF.

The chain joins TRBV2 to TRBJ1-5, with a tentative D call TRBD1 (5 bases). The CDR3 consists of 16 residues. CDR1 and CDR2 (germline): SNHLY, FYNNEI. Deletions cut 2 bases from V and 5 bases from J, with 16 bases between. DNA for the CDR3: TGTGCCAGCAGTGAAAGGTTGGCCAGGGTTCATCAGCCCCAGCATTTT. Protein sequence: CASSERLARVHQPQHF. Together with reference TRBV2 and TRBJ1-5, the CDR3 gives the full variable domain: EPEVTQTPSHQVTQMGQEVILRCVPISNHLYFYWYRQILGQKVEFLVSFYNNEISEKSEIFDDQFSVERPDGSNFTLKIRSTKLEDSAMYFCASSERLARVHQPQHFGDGTRLSIL.

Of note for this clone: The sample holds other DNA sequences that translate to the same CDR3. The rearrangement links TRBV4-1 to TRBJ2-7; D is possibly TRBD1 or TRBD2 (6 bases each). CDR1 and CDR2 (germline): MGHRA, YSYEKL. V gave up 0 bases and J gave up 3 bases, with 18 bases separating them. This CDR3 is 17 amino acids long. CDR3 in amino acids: CASSQEGGGQWVYEQYF. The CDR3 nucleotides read TGCGCCAGCAGCCAAGAAGGTGGGGGGCAGTGGGTCTACGAGCAGTACTTC.

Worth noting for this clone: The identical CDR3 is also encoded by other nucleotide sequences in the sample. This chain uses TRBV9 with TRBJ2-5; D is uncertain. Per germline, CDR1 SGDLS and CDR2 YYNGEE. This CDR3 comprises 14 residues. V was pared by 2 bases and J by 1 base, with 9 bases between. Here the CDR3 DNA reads TGTGCCAGCAGCGTCGACACCTCCCAAGAGACCCAGTACTTC. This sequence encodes CASSVDTSQETQYF.

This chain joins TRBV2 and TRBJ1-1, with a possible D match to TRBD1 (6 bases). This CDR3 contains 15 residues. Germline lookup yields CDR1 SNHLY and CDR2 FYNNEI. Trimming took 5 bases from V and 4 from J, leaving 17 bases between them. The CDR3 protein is CASSKGGGLSTEAFF. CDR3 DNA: TGTGCCAGCAGTAAAGGGGGGGGGCTGAGCACTGAAGCTTTCTTT.

CDR3 region: CASSFLAGGAKGYEQYF. DNA of the CDR3: TGTGCCAGCAGTTTTCTAGCGGGAGGGGCCAAGGGCTACGAGCAGTACTTC. The chain combines TRBV27 with TRBJ2-7; the match to TRBD2 covers 12 bases. V dropped 3 bases and J dropped 3; count of bases not matched to a gene: 9. Germline V gives CDR1 MNHEY, CDR2 SMNVEV (reference sequence). This CDR3 has 17 residues.

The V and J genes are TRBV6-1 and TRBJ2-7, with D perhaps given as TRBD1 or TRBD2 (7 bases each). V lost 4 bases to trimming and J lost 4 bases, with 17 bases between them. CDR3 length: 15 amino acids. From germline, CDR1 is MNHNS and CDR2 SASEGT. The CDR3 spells CASSAPWEGAYEQYF. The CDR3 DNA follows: TGTGCCAGCAGTGCACCTTGGGAGGGGGCTTACGAGCAGTACTTC.

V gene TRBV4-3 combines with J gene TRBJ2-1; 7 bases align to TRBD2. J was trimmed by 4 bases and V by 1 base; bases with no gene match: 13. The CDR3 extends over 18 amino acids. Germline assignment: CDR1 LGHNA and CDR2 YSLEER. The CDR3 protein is CASSQGGVLADTYNEQFF. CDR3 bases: TGCGCCAGCAGCCAAGGAGGGGTCCTAGCGGATACTTACAATGAGCAGTTCTTC.

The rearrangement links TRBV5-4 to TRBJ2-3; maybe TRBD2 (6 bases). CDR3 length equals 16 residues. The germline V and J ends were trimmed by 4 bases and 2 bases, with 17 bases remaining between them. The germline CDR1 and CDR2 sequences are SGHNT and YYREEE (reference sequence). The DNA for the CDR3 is TGTGCCAGCAGCCCCTCCTTAGCGGATACCACAGATACGCAGTATTTT. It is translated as CASSPSLADTTDTQYF.

Written as DNA, the CDR3 is TGTGCCAGCAGCTTGTCACCCCAAGGATACGAGCAGTACTTC. As protein: CASSLSPQGYEQYF. The genes are TRBV5-6 and TRBJ2-7; D unresolved. This CDR3 region has 14 residues. Trimming left V 1 base short and J 4 bases short, with 12 bases between. Germline CDR1 is SGHDT and CDR2 is YYEEEE.

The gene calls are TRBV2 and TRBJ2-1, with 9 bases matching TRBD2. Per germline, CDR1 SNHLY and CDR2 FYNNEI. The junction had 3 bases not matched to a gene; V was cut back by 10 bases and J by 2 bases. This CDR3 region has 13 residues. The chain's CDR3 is CATLAGAYNEQFF. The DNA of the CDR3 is TGTGCCACCTTAGCGGGAGCCTACAATGAGCAGTTCTTC.

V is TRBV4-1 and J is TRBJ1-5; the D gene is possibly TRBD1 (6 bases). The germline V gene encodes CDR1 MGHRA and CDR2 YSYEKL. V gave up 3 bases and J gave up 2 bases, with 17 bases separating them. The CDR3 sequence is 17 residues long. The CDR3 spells CASSHPITGSGNQPQHF. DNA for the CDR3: TGCGCCAGCAGCCACCCCATTACAGGGTCGGGCAATCAGCCCCAGCATTTT.

The CDR3 reads CASSLSGTELSYEQYF. DNA of the CDR3: TGTGCCAGCAGTTTATCCGGGACAGAACTCTCCTACGAGCAGTACTTC. The chain joins TRBV28 to TRBJ2-7, with 7 positions matching TRBD1. The germline gives CDR1 MDHEN, CDR2 SYDVKM. After removal of 1 base from V and 0 bases from J, the junction contained 6 bases not matched to a gene. The CDR3 is 16 residues long. The full variable domain, in which reference TRBV28 and TRBJ2-7 provide the parts outside the CDR3, is DVKVTQSSRYLVKRTGEKVFLECVQDMDHENMFWYRQDPGLGLRLIYFSYDVKMKEKGDIPEGYSVSREKKERFSLILESASTNQTSMYLCASSLSGTELSYEQYFGPGTRLTVT.

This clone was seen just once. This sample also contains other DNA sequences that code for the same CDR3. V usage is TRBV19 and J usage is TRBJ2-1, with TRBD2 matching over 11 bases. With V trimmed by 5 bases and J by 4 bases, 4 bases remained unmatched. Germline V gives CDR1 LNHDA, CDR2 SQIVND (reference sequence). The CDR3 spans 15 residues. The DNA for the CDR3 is TGTGCCAGTAGTGGAGGACTAGCGGGTTACAATGAGCAGTTCTTC. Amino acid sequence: CASSGGLAGYNEQFF. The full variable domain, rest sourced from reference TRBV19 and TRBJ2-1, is DGGITQSPKYLFRKEGQNVTLSCEQNLNHDAMYWYRQDPGQGLRLIYYSQIVNDFQKGDIAEGYSVSREKKESFPLTVTSAQKNPTAFYLCASSGGLAGYNEQFFGPGTRLTVL.

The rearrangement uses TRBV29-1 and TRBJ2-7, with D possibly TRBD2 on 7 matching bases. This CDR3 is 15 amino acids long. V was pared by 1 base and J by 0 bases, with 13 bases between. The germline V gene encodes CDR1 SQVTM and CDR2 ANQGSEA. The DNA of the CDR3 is TGCAGCGTTGAAGTGGCGGGGGCCGTCTCCTACGAGCAGTACTTC. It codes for CSVEVAGAVSYEQYF.

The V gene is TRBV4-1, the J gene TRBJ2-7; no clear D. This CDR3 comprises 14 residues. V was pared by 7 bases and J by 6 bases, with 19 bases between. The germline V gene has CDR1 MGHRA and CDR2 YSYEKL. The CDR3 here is CASTLGSKGSEQYF. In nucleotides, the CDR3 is TGCGCCAGCACCTTGGGGTCAAAGGGCAGCGAGCAGTACTTC.

CDR3 residues: CASSFKETYEQYF. The DNA for the CDR3 is TGTGCCAGTAGTTTTAAGGAAACCTACGAGCAGTACTTC. The chain joins TRBV19 to TRBJ2-7, with D unresolved. There are 13 residues in the CDR3. V shed 5 bases and J shed 2 bases, with 10 bases lying between them. Germline lookup yields CDR1 LNHDA and CDR2 SQIVND (reference sequence).